The clone carrying this T cell receptor (beta chain) was observed at least ten times. Time point of the sample: pre-sensitization, week 0. Specified treatment: therapeutic diphenylcyclopropenone sensitization with weekly scalp DPC. This record belongs to a study of human T cells and chemical hapten exposure. The wider study: After 6 days, upper back 0.01% DPC patch tests were scored.

Per germline, CDR1 SGHTA and CDR2 FQGNSA. The CDR3 is 16 amino acids. Germline trimming cut 4 bases from V and 5 bases from J; bases unmatched to any gene: 5. In TCRdb, the RACE reads were re-called with MiXCR into one record per CDR3 protein. In the table there are fewer than 300,000 distinct CDR3 sequences, about 9% of which are singletons. The chain recombines TRBV7-2 with TRBJ2-2, with 12 bases fitting TRBD2. The receptor's source is a woman between 35 and 50 years old with alopecia areata. Some clones in this sample may be carry-over from other donors' samples. The sample was whole blood, taken in connection with sensitization to the hapten diphenylcyclopropenone (DPC). In nucleotides, the CDR3 is TGTGCCAGCAGCTCTAGCGGGAGGGGTAGGACCGGGGAGCTGTTTTTT. This codes for CASSSSGRGRTGELFF.